The TCR beta chain under discussion was sequenced for a study of breast tumors, draining lymph nodes, adjacent tissues (dated by TCRdb to the mid-2010s). For context, the study as a whole: TCR beta repertoires were compared across tumor, adjacent nontumor tissue and axillary lymph nodes obtained from breast cancer patients. The study was designed to assess the relationships and possible T-cell exchange between tumor, surrounding tissue and draining lymph node repertoires in human breast cancer.

Overall results and qualifications from the work: T-cell repertoire diversity in tumors was found to be lower than in lymph nodes but higher than in nontumor tissue, and preferential V and J gene usage was observed. The similarity between tumor and nontumor tissue repertoires was significantly greater in luminal-like breast cancer than in basal-like breast cancer. The data were considered consistent with most tumor T cells being derived from the lymph node and subsequently expanding within tumor tissue. The conclusion that tumor T cells originate in lymph nodes was presented as consistent with a hypothesis rather than as directly demonstrated.

The adjacent samples were made up of nontumor breast tissue around the tumor. Sequencer: Illumina HiSeq 2000. Multiplex PCR amplification was used to build the TCR beta chain libraries. The amplified TCR beta chain products were analyzed by high-throughput sequencing. TCRdb trimmed the raw reads at Q25, called clones with MiXCR and kept productive beta chains. Entries are consolidated by CDR3 protein sequence, retaining the most common genes and DNA. Counted in this sample were about 16,000 distinct CDR3 sequences; approximately 42% of them appeared once. The ten largest make up about 14% of the sample. The CDR3 sequence holds 13 residues, the cysteine and phenylalanine included. The read is trimmed to its CDR3 DNA, 39 bases read in frame from base 1. V is reduced by 5 bases and J by 1 base, leaving a spacing of 9 bases between them. The germline V gene sets CDR1 to SGHTA and CDR2 to FQGNSA. To note about this clonotype: Its antigen has not been determined. Base qualities are not recorded, but no much larger clone differs from it by a single base.

The sample consisted of tumor-adjacent breast tissue. The TCR originated in a female donor with breast cancer. Some clones in this sample may be carry-over from other donors' samples. This chain is built from TRBV7-2 and TRBJ2-7; the D gene is possibly TRBD2, with 5 bases matching. The DNA sequence reads TGTGCCAGCAGCGAGGGTCGTTCCTACGAGCAGTACTTC. Its coded protein is CASSEGRSYEQYF.